This T cell receptor beta chain was found in a study of T cell responses to AZD1222 COVID-19 vaccine (dated by TCRdb to the early 2020s). With respect to the entire study: AZD1222 recipients with second doses at about 4 weeks or about 12 weeks were pooled, because spike-specific TCR depth and breadth did not differ between schedules. Enrollment into the trials was organized by age into subgroups of 18-55, 56-69 and 70-plus years, and those subgroups contained approximately 160, 26 and 62 TCR-sequenced participants, respectively. A total of about 240 trial participants underwent TCR sequencing, of whom about 210 received two doses of AZD1222 and some 26 received two doses of the MenACWY control vaccine. Findings and caveats that apply to the study as a whole: Reportedly, almost half of the unique spike-specific TCRs recognized epitopes lying outside the regions that are mutated in the B.1.351 and B.1.1.7 variants. The vaccine-associated CD4 TCRs covered the entire spike protein, and the dominant responses fell in regions 160-218 and 743-854. Conclusions about previously exposed vaccinees were limited because only 5 or 6 AZD1222 recipients were SARS-CoV-2 seropositive at baseline. Participants were mostly white British, with more females than males. The authors suggested clonal diversity may have been underestimated. The 56-69-year group was small, and its depth increase did not reach significance, likely because of low power. Because no samples from the day 14 peak response were available, repertoires could be characterized only after the peak T cell response. Spike-specific TCR breadth and depth rose significantly after two AZD1222 doses compared with day 0 and with MenACWY recipients.

The germline ends are 15 bases apart after V is trimmed by 4 bases and J by 9 bases. The CDR3, from cysteine to phenylalanine, totals 14 residues. Solely the CDR3 DNA is kept, with 42 bases framed from the first base. CDR1 and CDR2 are read off the germline V gene as KGHDR and SFDVKD. The CDR3 regions of human TCRbeta chains were analyzed by immunosequencing. For the original study's pipeline: TCRs in the repertoires were compared against a reference library of SARS-CoV-2-specific TCRs that had been generated with the MIRA antigen-specificity platform. Breadth was defined as the fraction of unique TCRs that were SARS-CoV-2-associated. Depth was defined as the fraction of total T cells that were SARS-CoV-2-associated. Using the MIRA data, each spike-specific TCR was assigned both to the spike region to which the TCR was reactive and to a CD4 or CD8 class. Log10-transformed breadth and depth values were compared by one-way ANOVA with Sidak's multiple comparisons tests. TCRdb holds this immuneACCESS table with in-frame rearrangements only. Some clones are missing; in checked studies, unresolved V genes explain under half, and the rest has no known cause. V, J and clone size were drawn from that table, and D and trimming were deduced from the DNA. The sample data list under 150,000 clones, and 93% of these were observed just once. The top ten clones comprise about 0.91% of the sample.

The time point label here, explained by the study, means: baseline before first vaccination. Vaccinee samples were obtained from the UK trials COV001 and COV002, which included a single-blind randomized controlled phase 2/3 trial of AZD1222 (ChAdOx1 nCoV-19) in healthy adults. Trial participant PBMC samples were collected at day 0 and day 28 after the second dose for TCRbeta chain sequencing. Concerning this clone: Its antigen has not been determined. No qualities accompany the bases; no much larger clone lies one base away.

The clonotype was recovered from an adult in good health. This chain is built from TRBV24-1 and TRBJ2-1; TRBD2 is perhaps the D gene, given 6 matching bases. The sequencing here drew on peripheral blood, taken on day 0 of AZD1222 vaccination. This receptor carries the CDR3 CATSDPTSRGEQFF. At the DNA level, the sequence is TGTGCCACCAGTGACCCGACTAGTCGAGGTGAGCAGTTCTTC.